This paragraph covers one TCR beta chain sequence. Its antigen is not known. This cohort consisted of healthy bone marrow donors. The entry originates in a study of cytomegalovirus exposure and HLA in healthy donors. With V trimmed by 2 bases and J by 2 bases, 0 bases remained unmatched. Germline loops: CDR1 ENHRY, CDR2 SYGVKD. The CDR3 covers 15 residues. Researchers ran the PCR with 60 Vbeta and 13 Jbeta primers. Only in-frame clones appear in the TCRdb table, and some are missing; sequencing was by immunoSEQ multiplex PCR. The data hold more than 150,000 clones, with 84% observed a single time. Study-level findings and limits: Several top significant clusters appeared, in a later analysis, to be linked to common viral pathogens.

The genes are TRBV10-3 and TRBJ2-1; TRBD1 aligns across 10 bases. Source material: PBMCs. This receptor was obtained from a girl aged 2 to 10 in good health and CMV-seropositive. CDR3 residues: CAISEGQGAYNEQFF. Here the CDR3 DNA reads TGTGCCATCAGTGAGGGACAGGGGGCCTACAATGAGCAGTTCTTC.